This T cell receptor (beta chain) appears in the sequencing data of a study of blood T cell repertoires in COVID-19. For the study at large: COVID-19 samples, acute and convalescent, were from the United States, Italy and Spain.

Cohorts were based on clinical histories the participants reported. Some clones are missing from TCRdb's copy, which holds only in-frame ones; the method was immunoSEQ multiplex PCR. This table has 350,000 to 400,000 clones, around 91% appearing once. Germline CDR1 LGHDT, CDR2 YNNKEL (reference sequence). The ends were cut back, 0 bases at V and 10 bases at J, with 19 bases in the middle. This CDR3 contains 16 residues. This chain joins TRBV3-1 (or the pseudogene TRBV3-2) and TRBJ2-1, with D perhaps TRBD2 (6 bases). This TCR was recovered from a man aged 18 to 29 who had recovered from COVID-19. Material: PBMCs or T cells enriched from blood (not recorded which). This CDR3 reads CASSQDGTLAYPEQFF. CDR3 DNA: TGTGCCAGCAGCCAAGATGGTACACTAGCATATCCCGAGCAGTTCTTC.